The entry below describes one T cell receptor (beta chain). This clonotype showed up just once. Its antigen remains undetermined. Nothing much larger sits one base from this clone, and base qualities are not available. The sample originates from a study of blood T cells in healthy people across ages (dated by TCRdb to the mid-2010s). Turning to the overall study: In model experiments, template switching captured about one uniquely barcoded TCR beta cDNA molecule for every two T cells. Age-related changes in TCR beta repertoire diversity were measured in the study by deep sequencing normalized with unique cDNA molecular identifiers. The donors were divided into four age groups: young (average around 16 years), middle-aged (almost 40), aged (about 60) and long-lived (around 87). Donors of different ages were randomly distributed across sequencing lanes to avoid experimental bias. For two donors (one aged 18 to 30 and one aged 80 or older), the study analyzed two additional independent replicas of 1 million unique cDNA reads from the same blood draw. Study-wide findings and limitations: As age increased, observed TCR beta diversity per million T cells dropped in a roughly linear way, and a significant reduction was already evident by age about 40. There was a strong correlation between observed TCR beta diversity and the percentage of naive T cells measured by flow cytometry. Donor CMV infection status was unknown, potentially confounding age-related changes in expanded clonotypes. Because profiling used bulk unsorted PBMCs, naive and antigen-experienced compartments could not be compared conclusively. Estimates of total diversity from one million sequenced T cells were regarded as lower bounds and underestimates. Compared with the aged group, the long-lived group had more naive CD4+ T cells, fewer expanded clones and increased TCR diversity, a pattern suggesting age selection.

Systemically healthy Caucasian individuals from Russia, approximately 39 in total and aged about 6 to 90 years, were included as donors. Each donor gave 8.5 to 10 milliliters of peripheral blood, collected into EDTA-treated Vacutainer tubes. Ficoll-Paque density-gradient centrifugation was used to isolate PBMCs, with at least 6 million per sample. Trizol reagent was used to extract total RNA from PBMCs, with at least 5 micrograms per sample. Naive CD45RAhigh/CD27high T cell percentages were measured by flow cytometry on a PBMC aliquot from every donor. CDR1 and CDR2 are read off the germline V gene as SNHLY and FYNNEI. The CDR3 covers 19 residues, taking in both the cysteine and the phenylalanine. Just the 57-base CDR3 DNA is kept, in frame starting at base 1. Trimming costs V 7 bases and J 4 bases, and their ends lie 29 bases apart. Library creation used 5' RACE. This sample was sequenced with an Illumina HiSeq 2500. A second PCR of about 6 to 11 cycles was performed with a sample-barcoded 5' primer and a J-beta primer mix. A template-switch 5' adaptor carrying 12 random nucleotides introduced a unique molecular identifier onto each TCR beta cDNA molecule. Each sample yielded at least 2.5 million CDR3-containing paired-end reads. All of the RNA was converted into first-strand cDNA using the Mint cDNA synthesis kit, with a TRBC-specific oligonucleotide serving as the primer. Following uracil-DNA glycosylase treatment, all cDNA underwent a first 18-cycle PCR with the universal primers M1SS and BC2_uni_R. Under the source paper's analysis protocol: Each sample was normalized by randomly selecting 1 million high-quality reads, each carrying a distinct molecular identifier. Instead of being binned into consensus sequences, reads that shared molecular identifiers were thrown out. MiTCR, set to a Q25 quality threshold and the strictest error-elimination algorithm, was used for CDR3 identification, clonotype clustering and error correction. A nonparametric unseen species model using Euler transformation provided a lower-bound estimate of total TCR beta diversity. TCRdb reworked the public reads: Q25 trimming with fastp, MiXCR clone assembly, productive beta chains retained. Rows merge per CDR3 protein into single entries with the most common DNA and genes. TCRdb assigned the V and J calls; the authors' analysis was not used. Here the sample has roughly 730,000 distinct CDR3 sequences; roughly 50% occur a single time. Roughly 25% of the sample comes from the top ten.

Specimen: blood. The source of this sequence is a man between 35 and 55 years old in good health. Recombination connected TRBV2 to TRBJ2-1; TRBD1 is possibly the D segment (6 matching bases). The DNA is as follows: TGTGCCAGCATACCGCCCAGGACAGTCCGGACCCAGGGATACAATGAGCAGTTCTTC. Its protein reads: CASIPPRTVRTQGYNEQFF.